This T cell receptor (beta chain) was documented in a study of graft-versus-host responses after intestinal transplantation. Background on the study: Each patient got anti-thymocyte globulin induction, then tacrolimus and steroids for approximately three years. Study outcomes and limitations: Allografts from individuals with graft-donor T cell macrochimerism displayed high graft-versus-host to host-versus-graft clonal ratios. The recipient marrow held GvH clones, and some of them showed up first in ileum or blood.

About this clone itself: The target antigen is unknown.

Libraries were prepared by immunoSEQ multiplex PCR; TCRdb keeps only in-frame clonotypes and omits some of them. The table has around 90,000 clones, about nine tenths seen once; the top ten hold less than 0.4%. Germline values: CDR1 SGHRS, CDR2 YFSETQ. The CDR3 runs to 18 residues. The V and J ends lost 4 bases and 3 bases respectively, with 24 bases between them. This receptor was identified in a human donor who received an intestinal transplant. Sample: unstimulated CD4+ T cells sorted from spleen or lymph node cells, taken before intestinal transplant. The J gene is TRBJ2-3, the V gene TRBV5-1, with TRBD1 as a possible D gene (7 bases). CDR3 coding DNA: TGCGCCAGCAGCCGGGTTGGTGGCGGGACAGACCGTACAGATACGCAGTATTTT. Translating it yields CASSRVGGGTDRTDTQYF.